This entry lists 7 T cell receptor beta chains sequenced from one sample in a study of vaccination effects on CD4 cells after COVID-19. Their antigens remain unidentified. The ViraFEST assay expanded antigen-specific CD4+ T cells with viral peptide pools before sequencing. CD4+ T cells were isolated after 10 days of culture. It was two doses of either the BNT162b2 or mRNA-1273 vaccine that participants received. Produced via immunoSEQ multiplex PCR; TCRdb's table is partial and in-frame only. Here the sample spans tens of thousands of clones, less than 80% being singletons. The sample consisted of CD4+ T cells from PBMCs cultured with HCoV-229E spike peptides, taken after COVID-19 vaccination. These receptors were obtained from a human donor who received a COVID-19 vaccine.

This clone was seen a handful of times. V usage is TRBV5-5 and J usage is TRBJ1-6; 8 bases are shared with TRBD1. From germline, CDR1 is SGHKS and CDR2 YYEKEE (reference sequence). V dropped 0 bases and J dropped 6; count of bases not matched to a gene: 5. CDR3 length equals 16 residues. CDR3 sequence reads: CASSLVVTGVNSPLHF. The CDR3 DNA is TGTGCCAGCAGCTTGGTTGTGACAGGGGTTAATTCACCCCTCCACTTT.

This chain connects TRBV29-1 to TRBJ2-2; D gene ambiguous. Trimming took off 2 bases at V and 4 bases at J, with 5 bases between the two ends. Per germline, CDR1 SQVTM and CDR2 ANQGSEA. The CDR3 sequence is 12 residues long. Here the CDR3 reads CSVERSTGELFF. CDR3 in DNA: TGCAGCGTTGAACGGAGCACCGGGGAGCTGTTTTTT.

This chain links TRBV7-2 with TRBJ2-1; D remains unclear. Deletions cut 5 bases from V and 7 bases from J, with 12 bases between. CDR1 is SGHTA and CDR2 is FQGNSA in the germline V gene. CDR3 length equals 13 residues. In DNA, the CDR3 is TGTGCCAGCAGCCGCAACGCTGTAAATGAGCAGTTCTTC. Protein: CASSRNAVNEQFF.

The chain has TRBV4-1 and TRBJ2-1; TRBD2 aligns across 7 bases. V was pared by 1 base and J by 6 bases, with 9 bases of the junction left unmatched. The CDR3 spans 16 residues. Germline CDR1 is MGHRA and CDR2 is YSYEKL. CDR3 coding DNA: TGCGCCAGCAGCCAAGGATACGCGGGGGTTTTCAATGAGCAGTTCTTC. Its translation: CASSQGYAGVFNEQFF.

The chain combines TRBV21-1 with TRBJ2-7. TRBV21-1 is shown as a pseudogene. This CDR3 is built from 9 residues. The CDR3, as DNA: TGTGCCAGCAACTACGAGCAGTACGTC. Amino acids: CASNYEQYV.

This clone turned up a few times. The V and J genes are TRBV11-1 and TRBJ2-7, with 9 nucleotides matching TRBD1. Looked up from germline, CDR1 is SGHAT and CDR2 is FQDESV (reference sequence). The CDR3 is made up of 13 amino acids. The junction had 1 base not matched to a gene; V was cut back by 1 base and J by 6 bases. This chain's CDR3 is CASSLDRGREQYV. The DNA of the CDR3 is TGTGCCAGCAGCTTAGACAGGGGGCGCGAGCAGTACGTC.

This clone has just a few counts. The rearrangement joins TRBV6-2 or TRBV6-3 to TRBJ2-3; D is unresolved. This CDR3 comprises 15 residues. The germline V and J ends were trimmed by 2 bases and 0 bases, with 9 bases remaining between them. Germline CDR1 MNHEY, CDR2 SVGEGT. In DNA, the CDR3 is TGTGCCAGCAGTTACAGGTGGGCTAGCACAGATACGCAGTATTTT. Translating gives CASSYRWASTDTQYF.